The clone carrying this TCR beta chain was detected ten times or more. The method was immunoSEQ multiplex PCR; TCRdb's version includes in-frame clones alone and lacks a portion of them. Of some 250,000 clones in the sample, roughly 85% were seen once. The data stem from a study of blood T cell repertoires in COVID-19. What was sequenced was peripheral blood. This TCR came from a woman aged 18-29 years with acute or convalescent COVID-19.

The CDR3 DNA reads as TGTGCCAGCAGCTTACCGCGCGGGAGTCTGGAGACCCAGTACTTC. This sequence encodes CASSLPRGSLETQYF. The V call is TRBV7-9, the J call TRBJ2-5; 7 nucleotides match TRBD2. Germline loops: CDR1 SEHNR, CDR2 FQNEAQ (reference sequence). Trimming cost V 2 bases and J 5 bases; bases outside gene matches: 8. There are 15 residues in the CDR3.